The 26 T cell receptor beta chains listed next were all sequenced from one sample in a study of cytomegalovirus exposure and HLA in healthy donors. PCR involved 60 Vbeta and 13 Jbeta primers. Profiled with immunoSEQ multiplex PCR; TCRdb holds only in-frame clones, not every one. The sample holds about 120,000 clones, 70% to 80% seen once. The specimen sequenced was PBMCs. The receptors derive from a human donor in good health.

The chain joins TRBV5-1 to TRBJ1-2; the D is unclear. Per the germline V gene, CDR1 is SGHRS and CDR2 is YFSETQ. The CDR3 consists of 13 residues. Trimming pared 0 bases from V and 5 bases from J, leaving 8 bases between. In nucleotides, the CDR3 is TGCGCCAGCAGCTTGGACGGGGAGTATGGCTACACCTTC. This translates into CASSLDGEYGYTF.

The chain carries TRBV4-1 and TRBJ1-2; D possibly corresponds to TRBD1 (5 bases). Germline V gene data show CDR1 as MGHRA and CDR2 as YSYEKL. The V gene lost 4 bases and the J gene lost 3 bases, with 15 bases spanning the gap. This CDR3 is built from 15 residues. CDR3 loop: CASSPRERGDYGYTF. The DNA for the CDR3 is TGCGCCAGCAGCCCAAGGGAACGGGGGGACTATGGCTACACCTTC.

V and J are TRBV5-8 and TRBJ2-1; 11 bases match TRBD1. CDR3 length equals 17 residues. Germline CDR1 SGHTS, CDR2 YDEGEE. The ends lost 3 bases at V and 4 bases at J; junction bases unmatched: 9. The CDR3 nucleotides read TGTGCCAGCAGCTCTCCCTCCGGGACAGGGGGGTACAATGAGCAGTTCTTC. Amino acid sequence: CASSSPSGTGGYNEQFF.

The CDR3 here is CASSFSGDRNEQFF. Here the CDR3 DNA reads TGTGCCAGTAGTTTCTCAGGGGATCGGAATGAGCAGTTCTTC. The rearrangement links TRBV19 to TRBJ2-1, with TRBD1 as a possible D gene (6 bases). The CDR3 runs 14 residues. CDR1 is LNHDA and CDR2 is SQIVND in the germline V gene (reference sequence). V lost 5 bases to trimming and J lost 7 bases, with 15 bases between them.

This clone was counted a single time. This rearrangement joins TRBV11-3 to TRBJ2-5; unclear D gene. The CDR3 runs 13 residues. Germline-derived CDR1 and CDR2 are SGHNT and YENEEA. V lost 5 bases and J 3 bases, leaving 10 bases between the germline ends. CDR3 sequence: CASSDSEKETQYF. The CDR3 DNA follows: TGTGCCAGCAGCGACTCAGAGAAAGAGACCCAGTACTTC.

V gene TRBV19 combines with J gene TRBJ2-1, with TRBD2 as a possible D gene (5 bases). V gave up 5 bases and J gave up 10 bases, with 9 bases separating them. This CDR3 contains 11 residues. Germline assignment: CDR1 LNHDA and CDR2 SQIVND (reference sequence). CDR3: CASSFRGEQFF. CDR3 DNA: TGTGCCAGTAGTTTCAGAGGGGAGCAGTTCTTC.

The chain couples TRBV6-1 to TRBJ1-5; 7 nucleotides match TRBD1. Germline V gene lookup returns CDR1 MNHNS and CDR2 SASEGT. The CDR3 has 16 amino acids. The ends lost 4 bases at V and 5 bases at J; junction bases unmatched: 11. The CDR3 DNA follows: TGTGCCAGCAGTGTACGCAGACAGGGCGGAGATCAGCCCCAGCATTTT. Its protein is CASSVRRQGGDQPQHF.

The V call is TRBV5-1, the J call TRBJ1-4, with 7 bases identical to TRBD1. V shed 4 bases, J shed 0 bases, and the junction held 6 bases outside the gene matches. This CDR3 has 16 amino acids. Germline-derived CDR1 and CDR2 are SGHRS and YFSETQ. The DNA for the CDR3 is TGCGCCAGCAGCCCTGGACAGGTCTCAACTAATGAAAAACTGTTTTTT. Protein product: CASSPGQVSTNEKLFF.

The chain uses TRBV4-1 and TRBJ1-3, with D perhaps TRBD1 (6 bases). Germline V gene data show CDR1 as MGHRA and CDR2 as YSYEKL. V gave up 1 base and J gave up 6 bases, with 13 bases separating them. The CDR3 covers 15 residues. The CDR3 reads CASSQVGAGENTIYF. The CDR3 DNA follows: TGCGCCAGCAGCCAAGTAGGAGCAGGGGAAAACACCATATATTTT.

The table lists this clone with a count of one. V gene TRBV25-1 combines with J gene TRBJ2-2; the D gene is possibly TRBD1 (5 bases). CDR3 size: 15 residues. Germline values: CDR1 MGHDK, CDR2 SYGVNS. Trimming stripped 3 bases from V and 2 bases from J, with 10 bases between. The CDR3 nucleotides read TGTGCCAGCAGTGACAGGGCCATAAACACCGGGGAGCTGTTTTTT. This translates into CASSDRAINTGELFF.

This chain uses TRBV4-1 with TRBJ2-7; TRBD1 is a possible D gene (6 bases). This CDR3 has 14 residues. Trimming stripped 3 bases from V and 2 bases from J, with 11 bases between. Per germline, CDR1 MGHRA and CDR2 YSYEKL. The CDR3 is CASSQADRPYEQYF. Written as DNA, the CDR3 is TGCGCCAGCAGCCAGGCTGACAGGCCCTACGAGCAGTACTTC.

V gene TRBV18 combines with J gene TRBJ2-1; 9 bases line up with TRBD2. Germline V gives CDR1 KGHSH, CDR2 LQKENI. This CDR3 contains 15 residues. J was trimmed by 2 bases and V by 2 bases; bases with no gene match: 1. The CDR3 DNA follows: TGTGCCAGCTCACCAAAGCGGGGGGCCTACAATGAGCAGTTCTTC. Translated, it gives CASSPKRGAYNEQFF.

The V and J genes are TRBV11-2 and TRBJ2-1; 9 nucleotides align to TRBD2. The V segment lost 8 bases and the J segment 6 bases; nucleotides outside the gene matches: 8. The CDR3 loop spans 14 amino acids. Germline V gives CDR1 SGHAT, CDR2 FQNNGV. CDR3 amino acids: CASGREGLSNEQFF. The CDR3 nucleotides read TGTGCCAGCGGGCGGGAGGGTTTAAGCAATGAGCAGTTCTTC.

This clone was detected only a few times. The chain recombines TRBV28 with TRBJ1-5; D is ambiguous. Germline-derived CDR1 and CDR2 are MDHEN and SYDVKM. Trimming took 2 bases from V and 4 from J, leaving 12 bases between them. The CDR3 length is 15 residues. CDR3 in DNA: TGTGCCAGCAGTTTAAACATCTTCGGGAATCAGCCCCAGCATTTT. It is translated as CASSLNIFGNQPQHF.

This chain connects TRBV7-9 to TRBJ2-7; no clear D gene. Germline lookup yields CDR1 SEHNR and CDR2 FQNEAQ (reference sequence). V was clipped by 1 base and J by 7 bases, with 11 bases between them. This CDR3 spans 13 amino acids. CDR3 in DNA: TGTGCCAGCAGCTTAGGACTTGGATTAGAGCAGTACTTC. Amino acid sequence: CASSLGLGLEQYF.

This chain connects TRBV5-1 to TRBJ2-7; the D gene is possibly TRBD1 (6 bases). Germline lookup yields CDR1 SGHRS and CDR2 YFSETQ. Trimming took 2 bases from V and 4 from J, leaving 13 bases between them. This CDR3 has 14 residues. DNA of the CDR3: TGCGCCAGCAGCTTACAGGGTATAAGATACGAGCAGTACTTC. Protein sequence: CASSLQGIRYEQYF. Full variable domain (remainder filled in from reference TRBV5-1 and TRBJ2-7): KAGVTQTPRYLIKTRGQQVTLSCSPISGHRSVSWYQQTPGQGLQFLFEYFSETQRNKGNFPGRFSGRQFSNSRSEMNVSTLELGDSALYLCASSLQGIRYEQYFGPGTRLTVT.

The CDR3 spells CASSRTLGLASRDEQFF. CDR3 sequence (DNA): TGTGCCAGCTCGCGCACCCTGGGGCTAGCGTCCAGGGATGAGCAGTTCTTC. V is TRBV7-9 and J is TRBJ2-1; TRBD2 might be the D (6 bases). This CDR3 is built from 17 residues. The V gene lost 8 bases and the J gene lost 8 bases, with 28 bases spanning the gap. Germline V CDR1 and CDR2: SEHNR, FQNEAQ (reference sequence).

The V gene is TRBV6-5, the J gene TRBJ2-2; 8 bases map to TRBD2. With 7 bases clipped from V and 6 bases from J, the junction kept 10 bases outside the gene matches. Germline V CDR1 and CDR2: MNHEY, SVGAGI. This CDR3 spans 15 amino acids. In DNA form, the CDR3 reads TGTGCCAGCACACCACGGGGGGGCAGCGCCGGGGAGCTGTTTTTT. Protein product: CASTPRGGSAGELFF.

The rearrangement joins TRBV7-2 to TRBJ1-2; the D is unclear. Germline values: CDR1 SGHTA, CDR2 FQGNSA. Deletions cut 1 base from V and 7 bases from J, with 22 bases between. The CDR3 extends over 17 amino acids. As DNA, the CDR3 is TGTGCCAGCAGCTTAGAGAGGTTGCGGACGGGAGAGGGTGGCTACACCTTC. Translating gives CASSLERLRTGEGGYTF. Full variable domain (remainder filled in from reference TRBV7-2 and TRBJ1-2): GAGVSQSPSNKVTEKGKDVELRCDPISGHTALYWYRQSLGQGLEFLIYFQGNSAPDKSGLPSDRFSAERTGGSVSTLTIQRTQQEDSAVYLCASSLERLRTGEGGYTFGSGTRLTVV.

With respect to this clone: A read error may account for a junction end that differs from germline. DNA of the CDR3: TGTTCCAGCAGCGGCGGAGGGTCGAACACTGAAGCTTTCTTT. This sequence encodes CSSSGGGSNTEAFF. The V and J genes are TRBV7-9 and TRBJ1-1, with D unclear. The CDR3 is 14 amino acids. Germline V gene data show CDR1 as SEHNR and CDR2 as FQNEAQ (reference sequence).

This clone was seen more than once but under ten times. CDR3 sequence: CASSALAGSTGELFF. The CDR3 nucleotides are TGCGCCAGCAGTGCACTAGCGGGAAGCACCGGGGAGCTGTTTTTT. The genes are TRBV10-1 and TRBJ2-2; TRBD2 matches 10 bases. V lost 4 bases and J lost 4; bases outside the gene matches: 3. CDR1 is WNHNN, CDR2 SYGVQD, per germline (reference sequence). The CDR3 sequence is 15 residues long.

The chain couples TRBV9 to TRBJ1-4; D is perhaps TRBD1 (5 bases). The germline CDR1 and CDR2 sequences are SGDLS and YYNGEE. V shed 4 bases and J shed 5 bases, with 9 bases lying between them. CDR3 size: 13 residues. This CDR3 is CASSHQGNEKLFF. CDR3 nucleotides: TGTGCCAGCAGCCACCAGGGCAATGAAAAACTGTTTTTT.

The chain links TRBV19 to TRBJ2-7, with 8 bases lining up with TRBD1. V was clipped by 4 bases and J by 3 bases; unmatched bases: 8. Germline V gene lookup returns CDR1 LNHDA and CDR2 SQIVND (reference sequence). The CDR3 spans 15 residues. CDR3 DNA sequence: TGTGCCAGTAGTACCGGACAGGGAAATTTCTACGAGCAGTACTTC. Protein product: CASSTGQGNFYEQYF.

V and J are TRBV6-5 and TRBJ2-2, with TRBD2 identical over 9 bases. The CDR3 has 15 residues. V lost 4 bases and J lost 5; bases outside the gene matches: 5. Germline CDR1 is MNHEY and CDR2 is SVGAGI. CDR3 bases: TGTGCCAGCAGTTTGGAGCTAGCGGGGACCGGGGAGCTGTTTTTT. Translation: CASSLELAGTGELFF.

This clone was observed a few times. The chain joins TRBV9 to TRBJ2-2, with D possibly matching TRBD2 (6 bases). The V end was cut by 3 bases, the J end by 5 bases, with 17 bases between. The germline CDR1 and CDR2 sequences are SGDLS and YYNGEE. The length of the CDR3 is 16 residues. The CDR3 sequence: CASSDSFREWTGELFF. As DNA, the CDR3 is TGTGCCAGCAGCGACAGTTTCCGGGAGTGGACCGGGGAGCTGTTTTTT.

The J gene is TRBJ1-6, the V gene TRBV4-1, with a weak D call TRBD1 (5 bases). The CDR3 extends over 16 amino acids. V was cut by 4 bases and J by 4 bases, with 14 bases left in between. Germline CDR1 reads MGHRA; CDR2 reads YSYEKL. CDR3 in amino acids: CASSPSRGGYNSPLHF. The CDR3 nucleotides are TGCGCCAGCAGCCCCTCGCGGGGCGGTTATAATTCACCCCTCCACTTT.